Here is one T cell receptor beta chain with its context. Its target is not known. CDR1 SGHAT and CDR2 FQNNGV come from the germline V gene. The CDR3 spans 13 residues. TCRdb reprocessed the 5' RACE reads and keeps a single row for each CDR3 protein, giving no DNA. The ten most abundant clones cover less than 8% of a sample with about 160,000 distinct CDR3 sequences. The data originate from a study of monozygotic twins with inflammatory bowel disease. General observations from the study: Support for any single strong IBD-associated signal or clonotype was not found.

This chain joins TRBV11-2 and TRBJ1-2. The sample taken for sequencing was blood. This receptor was identified in a human donor with ulcerative colitis or Crohn's disease, or a healthy co-twin of an affected twin (not recorded which). This CDR3 reads CASSSTGYYGYTF.